The 20 T cell receptor beta chains below come from one sample, sequenced in a study of blood T cell repertoires in COVID-19 (dated by TCRdb to about 2020). Library preparation used the immunoSEQ multiplex PCR assay. Imported from immuneACCESS, the table was reduced by TCRdb to in-frame sequences with V and J called. These copies leave out some clones; in studies compared against another copy, an unresolved V gene accounts for under half, and the cause of the remainder is not known. For this sample the table gives 55,000 to 75,000 clones, of which around nine tenths were detected only once. About 7.4% of the sample goes to the ten largest clones. The sequenced material came from peripheral blood. These receptors were collected from a human donor with active COVID-19. The donor label of this sample is uncertain.

The gene calls are TRBV9 and TRBJ1-1; D not resolved. This CDR3 contains 14 residues. V was trimmed by 2 bases and J by 3 bases, leaving 11 bases between them. Germline V lookup: CDR1 SGDLS, CDR2 YYNGEE. The chain's CDR3 is CASSVSSGYTEAFF. The CDR3 DNA sequence: TGTGCCAGCAGCGTGTCCTCCGGGTACACTGAAGCTTTCTTT.

V is TRBV29-1 and J is TRBJ1-1; D possibly corresponds to TRBD1 (6 bases). The V gene's germline CDR1 is SQVTM and CDR2 ANQGSEA. V lost 5 bases, J lost 5 bases, and 9 bases lay in between. This CDR3 region has 11 residues. CDR3 loop: CSVKTGTEAFF. The CDR3 DNA is TGCAGCGTTAAGACAGGTACTGAAGCTTTCTTT.

This clone was seen more than once but under ten times. CDR3 protein: CASSGTGTGVYEQYF. CDR3 DNA: TGTGCCAGCAGCGGAACCGGGACAGGGGTCTACGAGCAGTACTTC. This chain links TRBV11-3 with TRBJ2-7; the match to TRBD1 covers 10 bases. CDR1 and CDR2 (germline): SGHNT, YENEEA. V was pared by 5 bases and J by 3 bases, with 7 bases of the junction left unmatched. The CDR3 length is 15 residues.

This chain uses TRBV5-6 with TRBJ2-5; 12 nucleotides agree with TRBD1. The V gene end was trimmed by 3 bases and the J gene end by 5 bases; junction bases not matched to a gene: 8. CDR1 is SGHDT, CDR2 YYEEEE, per germline. The CDR3 spans 16 residues. The CDR3 here is CASSSPGQGAEETQYF. In nucleotides, the CDR3 is TGTGCCAGCAGCTCTCCGGGACAGGGGGCTGAGGAGACCCAGTACTTC.

The chain links TRBV2 to TRBJ1-1; tentative D call: TRBD1 (5 bases). The CDR3 loop spans 14 amino acids. Trimming shortened V by 5 bases and J by 0 bases, and 10 bases separated the two germline ends. Germline lookup yields CDR1 SNHLY and CDR2 FYNNEI. CDR3: CASSPTVMNTEAFF. CDR3 bases: TGTGCCAGCAGTCCGACAGTAATGAACACTGAAGCTTTCTTT. Variable domain in full (rest from reference TRBV2 and TRBJ1-1): EPEVTQTPSHQVTQMGQEVILRCVPISNHLYFYWYRQILGQKVEFLVSFYNNEISEKSEIFDDQFSVERPDGSNFTLKIRSTKLEDSAMYFCASSPTVMNTEAFFGQGTRLTVV.

The chain combines TRBV12-3 or TRBV12-4 with TRBJ2-1; possible D gene TRBD1, 5 bases. Deletions cut 5 bases from V and 6 bases from J, with 11 bases between. The CDR3 loop spans 13 amino acids. The CDR3: CASSVGQGNEQFF. CDR3 DNA: TGTGCCAGCAGTGTAGGACAAGGCAATGAGCAGTTCTTC.

V and J are TRBV6-6 and TRBJ2-1; the match to TRBD2 covers 9 bases. Germline CDR1 reads MNHNY; CDR2 reads SVGAGI (reference sequence). With 5 bases clipped from V and 2 bases from J, the junction kept 10 bases outside the gene matches. The CDR3 runs 17 residues. CDR3 protein: CASSPVSAGGTYNEQFF. The DNA for the CDR3 is TGTGCCAGCAGTCCTGTATCGGCGGGAGGGACCTACAATGAGCAGTTCTTC.

The chain links TRBV5-1 to TRBJ1-1; the D is unclear. Germline lookup yields CDR1 SGHRS and CDR2 YFSETQ. V was pared by 2 bases and J by 8 bases, with 13 bases between. The CDR3 has 13 residues. The CDR3 region is CASSLEGQTEAFF. The DNA for the CDR3 is TGCGCCAGCAGCTTAGAGGGCCAGACGGAAGCTTTCTTT. Supplemented by reference TRBV5-1 and TRBJ1-1, the full variable domain reads KAGVTQTPRYLIKTRGQQVTLSCSPISGHRSVSWYQQTPGQGLQFLFEYFSETQRNKGNFPGRFSGRQFSNSRSEMNVSTLELGDSALYLCASSLEGQTEAFFGQGTRLTVV.

The genes are TRBV9 and TRBJ1-3, with D possibly TRBD1 on 6 matching bases. The germline V gene has CDR1 SGDLS and CDR2 YYNGEE. The V gene lost 3 bases and the J gene lost 1 base, with 14 bases spanning the gap. This CDR3 is 16 amino acids long. CDR3 region: CASSGAQGGSGNTIYF. The CDR3 nucleotides are TGTGCCAGCAGCGGCGCGCAAGGGGGATCTGGAAACACCATATATTTT.

The V gene is TRBV23-1, the J gene TRBJ1-5; TRBD1 matches 9 bases. TRBV23-1 is annotated as an ORF whose role is uncertain. The CDR3 is 16 amino acids. V shed 10 bases, J shed 6 bases, and the junction held 16 bases outside the gene matches. CDR3 nucleotides: TGCGCCATCCCCCATCTCCGGGACAGGGTCTGTCAGCCCCAGCATTTT. It is translated as CAIPHLRDRVCQPQHF.

This chain uses TRBV7-2 with TRBJ2-7, with TRBD1 as a possible D gene (5 bases). The CDR3 spans 13 residues. V was clipped by 2 bases and J by 3 bases, with 8 bases between them. Germline CDR1 reads SGHTA; CDR2 reads FQGNSA. As DNA, the CDR3 is TGTGCCAGCAGCTTAAGTAGGGGCTACGAGCAGTACTTC. This encodes CASSLSRGYEQYF.

The rearrangement links TRBV19 to TRBJ2-3, with 9 bases identical to TRBD1. Looked up from germline, CDR1 is LNHDA and CDR2 is SQIVND (reference sequence). The CDR3 has 15 residues. V lost 6 bases to trimming and J lost 0 bases; unmatched junction nucleotides: 4. For the CDR3, the DNA is TGTGCCAGTAGCAAACAGGGGGCCAGCACAGATACGCAGTATTTT. Translating gives CASSKQGASTDTQYF. The full variable domain, with the rest looked up from reference TRBV19 and TRBJ2-3, is DGGITQSPKYLFRKEGQNVTLSCEQNLNHDAMYWYRQDPGQGLRLIYYSQIVNDFQKGDIAEGYSVSREKKESFPLTVTSAQKNPTAFYLCASSKQGASTDTQYFGPGTRLTVL.

This clone was found a few times. This chain connects TRBV5-1 to TRBJ2-7; 8 positions match TRBD2. Germline V gene sequence: CDR1 SGHRS, CDR2 YFSETQ. V trimming: 1 base; J trimming: 4 bases; junction bases outside the gene matches: 4. The CDR3 sequence is 14 residues long. The CDR3 is CASSLSPSGYEQYF. CDR3 DNA: TGCGCCAGCAGCTTGAGCCCTAGCGGGTACGAGCAGTACTTC.

The chain has TRBV6-5 and TRBJ2-1; perhaps TRBD1 as D (5 bases). The CDR3 runs to 13 residues. The germline gives CDR1 MNHEY, CDR2 SVGAGI. Trimming cost V 6 bases and J 4 bases, with 10 bases left between them. CDR3 coding DNA: TGTGCCAGCAGACCGGACACATACAATGAGCAGTTCTTC. It is translated as CASRPDTYNEQFF.

This clone was counted once. V gene TRBV19 combines with J gene TRBJ1-6; D is undetermined. The V end lost 5 bases, the J end lost 2 bases, and 13 bases lay between the germline ends. The CDR3 length is 16 residues. CDR1 is LNHDA, CDR2 SQIVND, per germline (reference sequence). The CDR3 nucleotides are TGTGCCAGTAGTCAACGACTGGGTGCCTATAATTCACCCCTCCACTTT. Its protein product is CASSQRLGAYNSPLHF. Drawing the rest from reference TRBV19 and TRBJ1-6, the complete variable domain is DGGITQSPKYLFRKEGQNVTLSCEQNLNHDAMYWYRQDPGQGLRLIYYSQIVNDFQKGDIAEGYSVSREKKESFPLTVTSAQKNPTAFYLCASSQRLGAYNSPLHFGNGTRLTVT.

V gene TRBV4-2 combines with J gene TRBJ2-2, with 7 bases identical to TRBD2. Germline CDR1 and CDR2: LGHNA and YNFKEQ. V lost 0 bases to trimming and J lost 7 bases; unmatched junction nucleotides: 2. The CDR3 contains 14 residues. The CDR3 coding sequence is TGTGCCAGCAGCCAAGAGCGGGAGTACGGGGAGCTGTTTTTT. Translating gives CASSQEREYGELFF.

The V call is TRBV7-6, the J call TRBJ1-2, with TRBD1 identical over 7 bases. The V segment lost 5 bases and the J segment 0 bases; nucleotides outside the gene matches: 9. The CDR3 runs 16 residues. The germline gives CDR1 SGHVS, CDR2 FNYEAQ. CDR3 bases: TGTGCCAGCAGCGAAATAGGGGACAGTGCTAACTATGGCTACACCTTC. Amino acid sequence: CASSEIGDSANYGYTF.

The J gene is TRBJ2-1, the V gene TRBV11-1; D uncertain. The CDR3 consists of 16 residues. CDR1 is SGHAT, CDR2 FQDESV, per germline (reference sequence). The V and J ends lost 2 bases and 4 bases respectively, with 15 bases between them. CDR3 nucleotides: TGTGCCAGCAGCTTAACTGGATTCGACTTTTACAATGAGCAGTTCTTC. Protein sequence: CASSLTGFDFYNEQFF.

This clone appeared once. The chain uses TRBV5-1 and TRBJ2-1; 13 bases agree with TRBD2. CDR3 length equals 16 residues. Germline V gene lookup returns CDR1 SGHRS and CDR2 YFSETQ. Trimming took 7 bases from V and 10 from J; bases not matched to a gene: 14. Here the CDR3 DNA reads TGCGCCAGCGGCCCCTCCACTAGCGGGGGGGCCGGCGAGCAGTTCTTC. Protein: CASGPSTSGGAGEQFF.

This clone has more than one count but fewer than ten. CDR3: CASSLSAGNTIYF. In DNA, the CDR3 is TGTGCCAGCAGCTTGTCCGCTGGAAACACCATATATTTT. The V and J genes are TRBV9 and TRBJ1-3; no clear D gene. Per the germline V gene, CDR1 is SGDLS and CDR2 is YYNGEE. With 4 bases removed from V and 2 bases from J, the gap between germline ends came to 7 bases. The length of the CDR3 is 13 residues.